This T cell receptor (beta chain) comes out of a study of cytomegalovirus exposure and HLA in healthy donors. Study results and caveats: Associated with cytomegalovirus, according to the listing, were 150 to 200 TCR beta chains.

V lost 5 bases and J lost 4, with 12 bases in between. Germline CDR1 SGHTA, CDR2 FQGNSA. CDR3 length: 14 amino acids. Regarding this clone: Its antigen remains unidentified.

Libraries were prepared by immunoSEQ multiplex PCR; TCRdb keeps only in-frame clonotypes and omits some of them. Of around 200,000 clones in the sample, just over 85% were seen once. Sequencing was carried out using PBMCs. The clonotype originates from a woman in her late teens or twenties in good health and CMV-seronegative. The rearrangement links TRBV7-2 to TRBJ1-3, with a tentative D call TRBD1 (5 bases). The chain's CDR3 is CASSPIGGGNTIYF. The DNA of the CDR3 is TGTGCCAGCAGCCCCATCGGGGGGGGAAACACCATATATTTT.